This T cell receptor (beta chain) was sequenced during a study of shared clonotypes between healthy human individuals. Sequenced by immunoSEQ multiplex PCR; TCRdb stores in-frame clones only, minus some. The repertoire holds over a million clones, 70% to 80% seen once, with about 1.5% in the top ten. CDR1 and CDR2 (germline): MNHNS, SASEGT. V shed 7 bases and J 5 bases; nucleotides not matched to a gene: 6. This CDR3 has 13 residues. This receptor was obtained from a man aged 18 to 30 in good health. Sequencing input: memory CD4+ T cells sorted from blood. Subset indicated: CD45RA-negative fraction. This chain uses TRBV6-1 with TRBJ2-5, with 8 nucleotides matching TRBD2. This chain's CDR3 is CASNTGGRETQYF. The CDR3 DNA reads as TGTGCCAGCAACACGGGGGGGAGGGAGACCCAGTACTTC.